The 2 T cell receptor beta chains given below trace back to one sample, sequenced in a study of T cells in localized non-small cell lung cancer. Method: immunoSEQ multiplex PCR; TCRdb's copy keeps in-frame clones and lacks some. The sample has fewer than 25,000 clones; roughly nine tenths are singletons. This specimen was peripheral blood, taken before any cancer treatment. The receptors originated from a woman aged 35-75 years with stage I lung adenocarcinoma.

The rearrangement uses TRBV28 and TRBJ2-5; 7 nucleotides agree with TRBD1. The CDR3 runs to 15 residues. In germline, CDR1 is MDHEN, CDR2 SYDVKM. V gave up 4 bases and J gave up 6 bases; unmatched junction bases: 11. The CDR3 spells CASSYPTGSKQTQYF. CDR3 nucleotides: TGTGCCAGCAGTTACCCGACAGGGTCTAAACAGACCCAGTACTTC.

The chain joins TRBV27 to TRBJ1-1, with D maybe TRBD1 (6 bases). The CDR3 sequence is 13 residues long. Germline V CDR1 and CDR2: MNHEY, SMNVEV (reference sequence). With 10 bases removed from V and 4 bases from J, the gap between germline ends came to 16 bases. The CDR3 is CATRGRGGTEAFF. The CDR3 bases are TGTGCCACCAGGGGCAGGGGAGGCACTGAAGCTTTCTTT.